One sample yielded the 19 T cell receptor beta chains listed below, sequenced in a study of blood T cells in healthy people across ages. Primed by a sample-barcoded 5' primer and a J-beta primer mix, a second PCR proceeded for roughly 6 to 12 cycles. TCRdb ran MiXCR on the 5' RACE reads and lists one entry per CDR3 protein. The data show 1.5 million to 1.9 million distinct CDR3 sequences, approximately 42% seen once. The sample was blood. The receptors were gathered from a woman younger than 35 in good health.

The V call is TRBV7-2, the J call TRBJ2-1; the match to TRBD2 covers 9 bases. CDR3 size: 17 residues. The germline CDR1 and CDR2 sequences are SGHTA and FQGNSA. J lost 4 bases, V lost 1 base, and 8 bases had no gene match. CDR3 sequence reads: CASSLGLLAGWYNEQFF. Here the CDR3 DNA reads TGTGCCAGCAGCTTAGGCCTCCTAGCGGGGTGGTACAATGAGCAGTTCTTC.

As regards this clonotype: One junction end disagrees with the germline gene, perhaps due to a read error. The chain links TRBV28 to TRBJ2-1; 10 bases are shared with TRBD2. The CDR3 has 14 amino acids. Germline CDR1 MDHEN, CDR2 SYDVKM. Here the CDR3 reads CASGLASGSNEQFF. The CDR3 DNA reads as TGTGCCAGCGGTTTGGCTAGCGGGAGCAATGAGCAGTTCTTC.

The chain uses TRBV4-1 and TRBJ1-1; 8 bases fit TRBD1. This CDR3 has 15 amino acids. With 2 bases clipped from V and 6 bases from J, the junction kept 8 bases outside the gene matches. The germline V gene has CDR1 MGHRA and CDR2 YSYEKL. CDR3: CASSQLPGGRAEAFF. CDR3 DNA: TGCGCCAGCAGCCAACTTCCAGGGGGCAGAGCTGAAGCTTTCTTT.

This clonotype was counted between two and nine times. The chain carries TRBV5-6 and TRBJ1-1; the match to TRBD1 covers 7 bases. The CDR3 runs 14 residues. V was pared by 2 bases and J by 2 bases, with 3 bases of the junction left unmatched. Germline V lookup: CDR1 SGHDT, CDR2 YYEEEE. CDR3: CASSFYRGNTEAFF. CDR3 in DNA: TGTGCCAGCAGCTTCTACAGGGGTAACACTGAAGCTTTCTTT.

CDR3 nucleotides: TGCAGCGTTACCGGGACAGAAACCGGGGAGCTGTTTTTT. The encoded protein is CSVTGTETGELFF. The gene calls are TRBV29-1 and TRBJ2-2; 7 positions match TRBD1. Germline V gene lookup returns CDR1 SQVTM and CDR2 ANQGSEA. The CDR3 is 13 amino acids. With 5 bases clipped from V and 5 bases from J, the junction kept 5 bases outside the gene matches.

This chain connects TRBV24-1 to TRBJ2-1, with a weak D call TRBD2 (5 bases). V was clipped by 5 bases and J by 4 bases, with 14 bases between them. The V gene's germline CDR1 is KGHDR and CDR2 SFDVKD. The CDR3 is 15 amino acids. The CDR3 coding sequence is TGTGCCACCAGTGGGGATAAGGGAGCGTACAATGAGCAGTTCTTC. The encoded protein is CATSGDKGAYNEQFF.

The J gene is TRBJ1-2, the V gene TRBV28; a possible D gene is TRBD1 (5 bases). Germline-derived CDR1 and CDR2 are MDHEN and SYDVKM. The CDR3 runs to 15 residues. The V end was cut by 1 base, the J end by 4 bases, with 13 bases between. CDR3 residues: CASSLLPQGFYGYTF. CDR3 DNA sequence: TGTGCCAGCAGTTTATTGCCTCAGGGTTTCTATGGCTACACCTTC.

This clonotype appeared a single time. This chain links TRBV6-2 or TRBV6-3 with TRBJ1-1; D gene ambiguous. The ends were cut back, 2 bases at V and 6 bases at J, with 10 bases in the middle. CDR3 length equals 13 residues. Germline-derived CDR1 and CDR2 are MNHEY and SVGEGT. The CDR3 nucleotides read TGTGCCAGCAGTTACCTTGACAAATCTGAAGCTTTCTTT. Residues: CASSYLDKSEAFF.

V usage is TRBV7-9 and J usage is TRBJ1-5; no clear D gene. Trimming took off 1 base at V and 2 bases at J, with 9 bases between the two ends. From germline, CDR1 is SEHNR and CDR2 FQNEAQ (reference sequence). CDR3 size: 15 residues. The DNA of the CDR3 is TGTGCCAGCAGCTTAGAAGGGATTGGCAATCAGCCCCAGCATTTT. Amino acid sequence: CASSLEGIGNQPQHF.

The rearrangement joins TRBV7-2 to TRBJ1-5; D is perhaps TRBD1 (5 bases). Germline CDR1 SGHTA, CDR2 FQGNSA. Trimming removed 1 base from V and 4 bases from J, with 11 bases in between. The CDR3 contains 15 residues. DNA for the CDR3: TGTGCCAGCAGCTTAGGAGGCAGGGATAATCAGCCCCAGCATTTT. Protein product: CASSLGGRDNQPQHF.

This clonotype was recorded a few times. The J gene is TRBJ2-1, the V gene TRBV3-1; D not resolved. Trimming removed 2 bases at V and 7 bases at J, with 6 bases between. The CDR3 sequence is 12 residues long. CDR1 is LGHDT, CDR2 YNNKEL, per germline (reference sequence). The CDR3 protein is CASSQLSNEQFF. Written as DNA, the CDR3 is TGTGCCAGCAGCCAACTTTCAAATGAGCAGTTCTTC.

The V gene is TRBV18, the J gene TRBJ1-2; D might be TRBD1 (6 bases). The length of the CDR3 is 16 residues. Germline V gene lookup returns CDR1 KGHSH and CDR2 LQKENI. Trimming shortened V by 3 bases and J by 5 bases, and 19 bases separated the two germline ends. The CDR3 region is CASSPVEGTRWYGYTF. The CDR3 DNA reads TGTGCCAGCTCACCCGTTGAGGGGACACGCTGGTATGGCTACACCTTC.

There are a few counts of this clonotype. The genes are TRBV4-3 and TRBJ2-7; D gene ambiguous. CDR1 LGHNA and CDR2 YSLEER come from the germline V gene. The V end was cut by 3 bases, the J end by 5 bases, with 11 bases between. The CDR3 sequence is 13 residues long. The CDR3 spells CASSHLAGDEQYF. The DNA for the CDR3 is TGCGCCAGCAGCCATCTGGCTGGGGACGAGCAGTACTTC.

The CDR3 DNA reads as TGCAGCGGCCGGTTCTGGACTGAAGCTTTCTTT. It specifies CSGRFWTEAFF. V is TRBV29-1 and J is TRBJ1-1; no clear D gene. The V gene lost 7 bases and the J gene lost 5 bases, with 11 bases spanning the gap. The CDR3 is made up of 11 amino acids. Germline CDR1 and CDR2: SQVTM and ANQGSEA.

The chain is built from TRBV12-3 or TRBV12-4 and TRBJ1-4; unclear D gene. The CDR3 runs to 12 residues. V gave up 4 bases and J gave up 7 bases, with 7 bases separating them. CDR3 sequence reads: CASSSQVEKLFF. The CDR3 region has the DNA TGTGCCAGCAGTTCACAAGTTGAAAAACTGTTTTTT.

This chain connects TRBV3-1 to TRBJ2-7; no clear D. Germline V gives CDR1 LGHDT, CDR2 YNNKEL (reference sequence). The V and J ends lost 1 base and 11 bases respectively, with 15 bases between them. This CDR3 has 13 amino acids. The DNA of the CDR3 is TGTGCCAGCAGCCAAGGCGAAGGAATGACCGAGTACTTC. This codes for CASSQGEGMTEYF.

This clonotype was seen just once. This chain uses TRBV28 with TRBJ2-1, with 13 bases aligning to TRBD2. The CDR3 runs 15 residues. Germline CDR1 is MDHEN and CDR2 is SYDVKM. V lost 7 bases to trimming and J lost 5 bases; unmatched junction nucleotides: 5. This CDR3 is CASISGTSGNNEQFF. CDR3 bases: TGTGCCAGCATCTCCGGGACTAGCGGGAACAATGAGCAGTTCTTC.

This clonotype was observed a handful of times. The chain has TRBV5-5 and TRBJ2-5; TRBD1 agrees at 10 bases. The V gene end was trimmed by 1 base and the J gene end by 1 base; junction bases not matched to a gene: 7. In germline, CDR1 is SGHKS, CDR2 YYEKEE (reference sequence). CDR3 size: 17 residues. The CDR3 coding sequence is TGTGCCAGCAGCTTGATCAGGGGACAGGGGTCCCAAGAGACCCAGTACTTC. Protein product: CASSLIRGQGSQETQYF. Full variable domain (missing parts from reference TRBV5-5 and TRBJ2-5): DAGVTQSPTHLIKTRGQQVTLRCSPISGHKSVSWYQQVLGQGPQFIFQYYEKEERGRGNFPDRFSARQFPNYSSELNVNALLLGDSALYLCASSLIRGQGSQETQYFGPGTRLLVL.

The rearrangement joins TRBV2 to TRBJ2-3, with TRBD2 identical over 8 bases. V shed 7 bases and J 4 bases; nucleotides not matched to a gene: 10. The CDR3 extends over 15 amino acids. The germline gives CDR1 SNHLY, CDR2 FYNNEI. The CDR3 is CASINSGVGADTQYF. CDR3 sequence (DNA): TGTGCCAGCATTAATAGCGGGGTTGGCGCAGATACGCAGTATTTT. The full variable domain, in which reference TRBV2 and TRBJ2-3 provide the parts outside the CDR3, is EPEVTQTPSHQVTQMGQEVILRCVPISNHLYFYWYRQILGQKVEFLVSFYNNEISEKSEIFDDQFSVERPDGSNFTLKIRSTKLEDSAMYFCASINSGVGADTQYFGPGTRLTVL.